The 27 T cell receptor beta chains reported below all come from one sample, sequenced in a study of metastatic and nonmetastatic thyroid tumors. Using MiXCR, TCRdb re-called clones from the PCR reads. Of 20,000 or so clones in the sample, under 35% were seen once. Until they underwent thyroid surgery, no patient had received any treatment. The sample was blood. Every receptor here comes from a female donor with papillary thyroid cancer or a benign thyroid nodule (not recorded which). Some clones in this sample may be carry-over from other donors' samples.

The chain carries TRBV20-1 and TRBJ2-6; D gene uncertain. Trimming took off 1 base at V and 6 bases at J, with 19 bases between the two ends. The CDR3 covers 17 residues. Germline V gives CDR1 DFQATT, CDR2 SNEGSKA (reference sequence). CDR3: CSARVRRSPRAANVLTF. The CDR3 DNA sequence: TGCAGTGCTAGAGTACGAAGGAGCCCCCGGGCGGCCAACGTCCTGACTTTC.

The rearrangement uses TRBV11-2 and TRBJ2-1; 11 nucleotides align to TRBD2. The germline V gene encodes CDR1 SGHAT and CDR2 FQNNGV. The CDR3 is 16 residues long. With 5 bases clipped from V and 2 bases from J, the junction kept 5 bases outside the gene matches. CDR3 in amino acids: CASSLLTSGTYNEQFF. CDR3 nucleotide sequence: TGTGCCAGCAGCCTCCTGACTAGCGGGACCTACAATGAGCAGTTCTTC.

The sample holds many counts of this clone. V and J are TRBV28 and TRBJ1-1; D is possibly TRBD1 (5 bases). The V and J ends lost 7 bases and 5 bases respectively, with 14 bases between them. The CDR3 runs 13 residues. The V gene's germline CDR1 is MDHEN and CDR2 SYDVKM. For the CDR3, the DNA is TGTGCCAGCATTCACTCTTGGGGGACTGAAGCTTTCTTT. Amino acids: CASIHSWGTEAFF.

This clone ranks as medium-sized. This chain uses TRBV6-2 or TRBV6-3 with TRBJ1-1; D uncertain. V dropped 6 bases and J dropped 4 bases, with 15 bases sitting between them. Germline V gene data show CDR1 as MNHEY and CDR2 as SVGEGT. This CDR3 is built from 14 residues. The CDR3 nucleotides are TGTGCCAGCAGCCTCACTCTACAGTTCACTGAAGCTTTCTTT. Protein: CASSLTLQFTEAFF.

This chain links TRBV20-1 with TRBJ2-5; perhaps TRBD2 as D (7 bases). CDR3 length: 16 residues. CDR1 is DFQATT, CDR2 SNEGSKA, per germline (reference sequence). Between the trimmed V and J ends, which lost 2 bases and 4 bases, there was a span of 20 bases. DNA of the CDR3: TGCAGTGCTAGAAACGTGAGACGGGGGGCTTCAGAGACCCAGTACTTC. As protein: CSARNVRRGASETQYF.

By sample share, this clone is medium-sized (0.01 to 0.1%). The CDR3 sequence: CASSDGGRDTDTQYF. Here the CDR3 DNA reads TGTGCCAGCAGTGACGGTGGGCGGGATACAGATACGCAGTATTTT. This rearrangement joins TRBV6-4 to TRBJ2-3; TRBD2 is a possible D gene (6 bases). V lost 2 bases, J lost 3 bases, and 12 bases lay in between. Germline values: CDR1 MRHNA, CDR2 SNTAGT. The CDR3 runs to 15 residues.

The sample holds a few counts of this clone. This may be a read error: a much more frequent sequence differs by one nucleotide. CDR3 residues: CAGSFGVLQYGYTF. The CDR3 DNA reads TGTGCCGGCAGCTTCGGAGTTCTCCAATATGGCTACACCTTC. The chain is built from TRBV5-4 and TRBJ1-2, with no clear D. Germline V gene lookup returns CDR1 SGHNT and CDR2 YYREEE (reference sequence). The CDR3 runs 14 residues.

This clone was seen at least ten times. This sequence joins TRBV7-8 and TRBJ2-6; TRBD1 matches at 10 bases. The CDR3 has 18 residues. Germline V gene lookup returns CDR1 SGHVS and CDR2 FQNEAQ. The trim removed 4 bases at V and 1 base at J, leaving 7 bases unmatched. CDR3 region: CASSSDRDRGSGANVLTF. Written as DNA, the CDR3 is TGTGCCAGCAGCTCAGATCGGGACAGGGGTTCTGGGGCCAACGTCCTGACTTTC. The full variable domain, with the rest looked up from reference TRBV7-8 and TRBJ2-6, is GAGVSQSPRYKVAKRGQDVALRCDPISGHVSLFWYQQALGQGPEFLTYFQNEAQLDKSGLPSDRFFAERPEGSVSTLKIQRTQQEDSAVYLCASSSDRDRGSGANVLTFGAGSRLTVL.

This rearrangement joins TRBV5-1 to TRBJ2-7; 8 positions agree with TRBD2. The CDR3 runs 15 residues. Germline trimming cut 4 bases from V and 2 bases from J; bases unmatched to any gene: 8. Germline CDR1 reads SGHRS; CDR2 reads YFSETQ. The CDR3 DNA follows: TGCGCCAGCAGCCAATCTAGCGGGCGCCCCTACGAGCAGTACTTC. Translation: CASSQSSGRPYEQYF.

This clone was counted at least ten times. The CDR3 loop reads CASSASGTLANIQYF. The CDR3 DNA is TGTGCCAGCAGCGCCTCCGGGACCCTTGCCAACATTCAGTACTTC. The gene calls are TRBV9 and TRBJ2-4, with D possibly being TRBD1 or TRBD2 (5 bases each). The CDR3 loop spans 15 amino acids. Trimming removed 3 bases at V and 7 bases at J, with 17 bases between. Germline V CDR1 and CDR2: SGDLS, YYNGEE. Filled out from reference TRBV9 and TRBJ2-4, the complete variable domain reads DSGVTQTPKHLITATGQRVTLRCSPRSGDLSVYWYQQSLDQGLQFLIQYYNGEERAKGNILERFSAQQFPDLHSELNLSSLELGDSALYFCASSASGTLANIQYFGAGTRLSVL.

As concerns this clone: A read error may produce the germline difference seen at one junction end. V usage is TRBV20-1 and J usage is TRBJ2-5; D is unclear. Germline values: CDR1 DFQATT, CDR2 SNEGSKA (reference sequence). The CDR3 is 8 amino acids. CDR3 amino acids: CSARPPDF. Written as DNA, the CDR3 is TGCAGTGCTAGACCTCCGGACTTC.

There are many counts of this clone. The rearrangement links TRBV2 to TRBJ2-5; D perhaps matches TRBD1 (6 bases). The CDR3 has 14 residues. Trimming took 4 bases from V and 0 from J, leaving 9 bases between them. Per germline, CDR1 SNHLY and CDR2 FYNNEI. CDR3: CASSARTDQETQYF. DNA of the CDR3: TGTGCCAGCAGTGCCAGGACAGACCAAGAGACCCAGTACTTC.

This clone rates as medium-sized. This chain uses TRBV12-3 or TRBV12-4 with TRBJ2-7, with TRBD1 identical over 9 bases. CDR3 length: 13 residues. V gave up 8 bases and J gave up 1 base; unmatched junction bases: 3. CDR3 region: CASRTGASYEQYF. In nucleotides, the CDR3 is TGTGCCAGCCGGACAGGGGCATCCTACGAGCAGTACTTC.

This clone is medium-sized in the sample. The J gene is TRBJ2-7, the V gene TRBV6-1; 9 nucleotides align to TRBD1. CDR3 length: 14 amino acids. In germline, CDR1 is MNHNS, CDR2 SASEGT. The V gene end was trimmed by 6 bases and the J gene end by 4 bases; junction bases not matched to a gene: 7. For the CDR3, the DNA is TGTGCCAGCAGGGGGACAGGGTATAGGTACGAGCAGTACTTC. This translates into CASRGTGYRYEQYF.

This clone was seen many times. CDR3 protein: CASTLQGSSTDTQYF. The CDR3 DNA reads as TGTGCCAGCACCCTACAGGGGTCTAGCACAGATACGCAGTATTTT. The V gene is TRBV12-3 or TRBV12-4, the J gene TRBJ2-3; TRBD1 matches 7 bases. The CDR3 spans 15 residues. V shed 7 bases, J shed 0 bases, and the junction held 7 bases outside the gene matches.

This clone rates as medium-sized. The V gene is TRBV20-1, the J gene TRBJ1-2, with D maybe TRBD1 (5 bases). From germline, CDR1 is DFQATT and CDR2 SNEGSKA (reference sequence). Between the trimmed V and J ends, which lost 2 bases and 7 bases, there was a span of 26 bases. There are 17 residues in the CDR3. The CDR3 sequence is CSARFVGADLPVSGYTF. The CDR3 DNA follows: TGCAGTGCTAGATTTGTAGGGGCCGATTTGCCGGTCTCTGGCTACACCTTC.

The rearrangement joins TRBV3-1 to TRBJ1-6; D is uncertain. This CDR3 spans 15 amino acids. CDR1 and CDR2 from the germline V gene are LGHDT and YNNKEL (reference sequence). The V end lost 1 base, the J end lost 7 bases, and 11 bases lay between the germline ends. CDR3 nucleotide sequence: TGTGCCAGCAGCCAAGCTCAGGCTGGGAATTCACCCCTCCACTTT. Encoded protein: CASSQAQAGNSPLHF.

Ten or more counts support this clone. The CDR3 region has the DNA TGTGCCAGCAGTTTATCGACAGGGACGAATCAGCCCCAGCATTTT. Its protein product is CASSLSTGTNQPQHF. The rearrangement links TRBV27 to TRBJ1-5; TRBD1 matches at 7 bases. Unmatched junction bases numbered 3, after V lost 0 bases and J lost 4 bases. CDR1 MNHEY and CDR2 SMNVEV come from the germline V gene (reference sequence). This CDR3 spans 15 amino acids.

This chain uses TRBV6-5 with TRBJ2-7, with D maybe TRBD2 (6 bases). The CDR3 totals 14 residues. V dropped 0 bases and J dropped 7 bases, with 13 bases sitting between them. The V gene's germline CDR1 is MNHEY and CDR2 SVGAGI. For the CDR3, the DNA is TGTGCCAGCAGTTACTCGATGGGGGGTGGAGAGCAGTACTTC. This translates into CASSYSMGGGEQYF.

The chain couples TRBV2 to TRBJ2-7, with 7 bases lining up with TRBD2. The CDR3 is 15 amino acids. The germline V gene has CDR1 SNHLY and CDR2 FYNNEI. Losses at the gene ends were 6 bases for V and 0 bases for J; bases not matched to a gene: 8. DNA for the CDR3: TGTGCCAGCAGAGGTAGCGGGCTTCGCTCCTACGAGCAGTACTTC. Translated: CASRGSGLRSYEQYF.

This clone came up many times. This rearrangement joins TRBV19 to TRBJ2-3; 7 bases match TRBD1. Germline lookup yields CDR1 LNHDA and CDR2 SQIVND (reference sequence). Trimming at V came to 1 base and at J to 5 bases, leaving 9 bases not matched to a gene. The CDR3 extends over 16 amino acids. The CDR3 DNA reads as TGTGCCAGTAGTATAGGGTCGAGACAGGGATTAGATACGCAGTATTTT. The encoded protein is CASSIGSRQGLDTQYF.

This clone has ten or more counts. At one of its ends the junction is not consistent with the germline gene, which may arise from a read error. The sample holds other DNA sequences that translate to the same CDR3. This chain links TRBV10-3 with TRBJ1-4; D remains unclear. Germline V lookup: CDR1 ENHRY, CDR2 SYGVKD. CDR3 length: 15 amino acids. In nucleotides, the CDR3 is TGTGCCATCAGTGAGTCTGCCCAAAATAGGGAAAAGCTGTTTTTT. Translating it yields CAISESAQNREKLFF.

On this clone: The conserved closing phenylalanine or tryptophan is absent in this CDR3, likely reflecting a read error. The V gene is TRBV7-9, the J gene TRBJ1-2; D might be TRBD1 (6 bases). The CDR3 consists of 13 residues. The V gene lost 5 bases and the J gene lost 3 bases, with 10 bases spanning the gap. Germline lookup yields CDR1 SEHNR and CDR2 FQNEAQ (reference sequence). The CDR3 is CASSRGGDYGYTS. CDR3 nucleotide sequence: TGTGCCAGCAGCCGAGGGGGTGACTATGGCTACACCTCC.

This clone was seen repeatedly, ten times or more. This chain links TRBV5-6 with TRBJ1-2; a possible D gene is TRBD1 (5 bases). The V end was cut by 2 bases, the J end by 4 bases, with 12 bases between. Per germline, CDR1 SGHDT and CDR2 YYEEEE. CDR3 size: 14 residues. CDR3: CASSLGTQVYGYTF. Written as DNA, the CDR3 is TGTGCCAGCAGCTTAGGGACTCAAGTCTATGGCTACACCTTC.

In its sample, this clone was seen many times. The CDR3 spells CASSVDPTANYGYTF. DNA of the CDR3: TGTGCCAGCAGCGTAGACCCCACAGCTAACTATGGCTACACCTTC. The rearrangement links TRBV9 to TRBJ1-2, with D unclear. V gave up 0 bases and J gave up 0 bases, with 9 bases separating them. The length of the CDR3 is 15 residues. Germline values: CDR1 SGDLS, CDR2 YYNGEE. Complete variable domain (other parts from reference TRBV9 and TRBJ1-2): DSGVTQTPKHLITATGQRVTLRCSPRSGDLSVYWYQQSLDQGLQFLIQYYNGEERAKGNILERFSAQQFPDLHSELNLSSLELGDSALYFCASSVDPTANYGYTFGSGTRLTVV.

This clone has at least ten counts. The J gene is TRBJ2-1, the V gene TRBV19; 8 positions agree with TRBD1. This CDR3 has 16 residues. V shed 5 bases and J 6 bases; nucleotides not matched to a gene: 12. CDR1 and CDR2 from the germline V gene are LNHDA and SQIVND (reference sequence). The CDR3, as DNA: TGTGCCAGTAGTCCCCTCGGGCAGGGGGCTAGCAATGAGCAGTTCTTC. Amino acid sequence: CASSPLGQGASNEQFF.

This clone was seen at least ten times. At one end, the junction sequence differs from germline, possibly due to a read error. The sample has other DNA sequences that encode this CDR3 too. The chain uses TRBV10-3 and TRBJ2-6; 8 bases agree with TRBD1. In germline, CDR1 is ENHRY, CDR2 SYGVKD. The CDR3 length is 21 residues. CDR3 sequence: CAISESLGQGAISSGANVLTF. In DNA, the CDR3 is TGCGCCATCAGTGAGTCCTTAGGGCAGGGGGCTATCAGTAGTGGGGCCAACGTCCTAACTTTC.